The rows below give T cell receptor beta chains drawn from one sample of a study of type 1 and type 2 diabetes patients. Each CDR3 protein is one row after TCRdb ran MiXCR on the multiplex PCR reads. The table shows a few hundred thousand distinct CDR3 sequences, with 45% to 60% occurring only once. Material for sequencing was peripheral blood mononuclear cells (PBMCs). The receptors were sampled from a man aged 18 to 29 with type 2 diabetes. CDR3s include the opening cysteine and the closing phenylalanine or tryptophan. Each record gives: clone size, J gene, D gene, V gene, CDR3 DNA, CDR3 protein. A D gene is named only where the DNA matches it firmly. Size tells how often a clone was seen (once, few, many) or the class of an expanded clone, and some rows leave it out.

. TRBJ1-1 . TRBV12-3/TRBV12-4 TGTGCCAGCAGTTTATGGGGGTGGGGCACTGAAGCTTTCTTT CASSLWGWGTEAFF
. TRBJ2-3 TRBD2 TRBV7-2 TGTGCCAGCAGCCGAAACTTACTAGCGGGATTAGGTGATACGCAGTATTTT CASSRNLLAGLGDTQYF
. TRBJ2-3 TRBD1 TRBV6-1 TGTGCCAGCAGTCACTGGGCTACAGGGGAAGGGACACCCAAAGATACGCAGTATTTT CASSHWATGEGTPKDTQYF
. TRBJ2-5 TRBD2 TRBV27 TGTGCCAGCAGTTTATCCCTAGCGGGAGAGGGAGAGACCCAGTACTTC CASSLSLAGEGETQYF
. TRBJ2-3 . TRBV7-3 TGTGCCAGCAGCTTAGGTCCCAGCGGAAATACGCAGTATTTT CASSLGPSGNTQYF
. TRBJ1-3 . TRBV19 TGTGCCAGTATTAGCGGTTTGGGAAACACCATATATTTT CASISGLGNTIYF
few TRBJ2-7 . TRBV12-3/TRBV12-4 TGTGCCAGCAGTTTAACGGCGTACTACGAGCAGTACTTC CASSLTAYYEQYF
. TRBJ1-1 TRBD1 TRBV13 TGTGCCAGCACGCACAGGGGCGGAGAAGCTTTCTTT CASTHRGGEAFF
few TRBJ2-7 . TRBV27 TGTGCCAGCACGAGCAGCTCCTACGAGCAGTACTTC CASTSSSYEQYF
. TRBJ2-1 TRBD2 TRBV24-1 TGTGCCACCGGTGACTTTGGGGGAGGGAGCTCCTACAATGAGCAGTTCTTC CATGDFGGGSSYNEQFF
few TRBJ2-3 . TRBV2 TGTGCCAGCAGAGGGAGCGCTCTCCCATTGAGTACGCAGTATTTT CASRGSALPLSTQYF
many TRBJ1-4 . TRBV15 TGTGCCACCAGCAGAGGAGATTCCGTTAATGAAAAACTGTTTTTT CATSRGDSVNEKLFF
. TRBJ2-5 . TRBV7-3 TGTGCCAACTCGTACCAAGAGACCCAGTACTTC CANSYQETQYF
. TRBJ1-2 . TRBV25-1 TGTGCCAGCAGTGAATTGTCGGGGGGGTATGGCTACACCTTC CASSELSGGYGYTF
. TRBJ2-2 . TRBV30 TGTGCCTGGAGTGAACAAGACACCGGGGAGCCGTTTTTT CAWSEQDTGEPFF
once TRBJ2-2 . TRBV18 TGTGCCAGCTCACCACCGGAGGGAAACACCGGGGAGCTGTTTTTT CASSPPEGNTGELFF
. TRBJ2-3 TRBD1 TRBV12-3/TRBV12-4 TGTGCCAGCACTCCGGGACAGGGGTCAGATACGCAGTATTTT CASTPGQGSDTQYF
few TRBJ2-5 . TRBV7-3 TGTGCCAGTTCTCAAGGCCCCCAAGAGACCCAGTACTTC CASSQGPQETQYF
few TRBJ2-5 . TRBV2 TGTGCCAGCAGTGGCAGGCAAAAGGGAGAGACCCAGTACTTC CASSGRQKGETQYF
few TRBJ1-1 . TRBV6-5 TGTGCCAGCAGTGTTTTCGGGAACACTGAAGCTTTCTTT CASSVFGNTEAFF
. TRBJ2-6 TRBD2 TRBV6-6 TGTGCCAGCAGTTACTCGGGGGGGTCTGGGGCCAACGTCCTGACTTTC CASSYSGGSGANVLTF
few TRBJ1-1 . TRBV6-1 TGTGCCAGCAGGATCAGACAAAGAGGCACTGAAGCTTTCTTT CASRIRQRGTEAFF
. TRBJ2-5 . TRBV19 TGTGCCAGCAGAAAAACAGGAGGAGAGACCCAGTACTTC CASRKTGGETQYF
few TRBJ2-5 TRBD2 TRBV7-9 TGTGCCAGCAGCTTTAGCGCGGGGGATACAGAGACCCAGTACTTC CASSFSAGDTETQYF
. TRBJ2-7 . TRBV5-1 TGCGCCAGCAGCTTGGGGGCGGGGCTCCACGAGCAGTACTTC CASSLGAGLHEQYF
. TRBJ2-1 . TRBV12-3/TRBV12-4 TGTGCCAGCAGTCCCTCGTTTACTAGAGACAATGAGCAGTTCTTC CASSPSFTRDNEQFF
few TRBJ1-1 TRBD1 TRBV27 TGTGCCAGCAGCTCGCTGGGACAGAGTGAAGCTTTCTTT CASSSLGQSEAFF
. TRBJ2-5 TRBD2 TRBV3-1 TGTGCCAGCAGCCAAGGAACTCCAGCGGGGCCGGGAGAGACCCAGTACTTC CASSQGTPAGPGETQYF
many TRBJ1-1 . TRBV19 TGTGCCAGTAGTATCTCGTTATCTGAAGCTTTCTTT CASSISLSEAFF
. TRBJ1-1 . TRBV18 TGTGCCAGCTCACCCCAGGGTCTTTCCACTGAAGCTTTCTTT CASSPQGLSTEAFF